Below, 13 T cell receptor beta chains from the same sample are listed, as sequenced in a study of CD8 T cells in ankylosing spondylitis. Study conclusions and caveats: There was a TCR beta motif, made of 7 or 8 highly homologous variants, that appeared characteristic of ankylosing spondylitis blood.

TCRdb ran MiXCR on the 5' RACE reads and lists one entry per CDR3 protein. The sample shows fewer than 750,000 distinct CDR3 sequences, around 17% of them seen only once. Their recognized antigens are unknown. Sequenced: blood, either unsorted or a sorted T cell fraction (not recorded which). The receptors come from a male donor with ankylosing spondylitis.

The rearrangement uses TRBV29-1 and TRBJ2-7; the D gene is possibly TRBD1 (6 bases). There are 14 residues in the CDR3. Trimming removed 4 bases from V and 3 bases from J, with 16 bases in between. Germline CDR1 and CDR2: SQVTM and ANQGSEA. CDR3 sequence: CSVVPDRKNYEQYF. CDR3 coding DNA: TGCAGCGTTGTTCCGGACAGAAAAAACTACGAGCAGTACTTC.

This clonotype was seen only a few times. The chain joins TRBV12-3 or TRBV12-4 to TRBJ2-7, with D possibly matching TRBD1 (6 bases). V gave up 8 bases and J gave up 3 bases, with 17 bases separating them. The CDR3 has 14 amino acids. The CDR3 spells CASVGGGQYYEQYF. CDR3 nucleotides: TGTGCCAGCGTAGGGGGTGGACAGTACTACGAGCAGTACTTC.

V gene TRBV5-6 combines with J gene TRBJ2-7; D remains unclear. The CDR3 spans 14 residues. CDR1 is SGHDT and CDR2 is YYEEEE in the germline V gene. V lost 1 base to trimming and J lost 3 bases, with 11 bases between them. The CDR3 protein is CASSLTAVGYEQYF. The CDR3 region has the DNA TGTGCCAGCAGCTTGACTGCGGTGGGCTACGAGCAGTACTTC.

The chain recombines TRBV5-1 with TRBJ1-6; no reliable D call. V lost 0 bases, J lost 7 bases, and 11 bases lay in between. The CDR3 spans 15 residues. The germline V gene has CDR1 SGHRS and CDR2 YFSETQ. The CDR3 nucleotides are TGCGCCAGCAGCTTGGGAACCAAACCGAATTCACCCCTCCACTTT. Translation gives CASSLGTKPNSPLHF.

V gene TRBV4-2 combines with J gene TRBJ2-3; TRBD2 aligns across 12 bases. Germline values: CDR1 LGHNA, CDR2 YNFKEQ. CDR3 size: 19 residues. V shed 4 bases and J 3 bases; nucleotides not matched to a gene: 14. Here the CDR3 DNA reads TGTGCCAGCAGCCGCAACCCTCCCGGGACTAGCGGGCCGACAGATACGCAGTATTTT. This encodes CASSRNPPGTSGPTDTQYF.

This clonotype was observed a handful of times. The DNA for the CDR3 is TGTGCCAGCAGCCAAGACGGTGGCTACACCTTC. It yields the protein CASSQDGGYTF. This rearrangement joins TRBV3-1 to TRBJ1-2; D gene uncertain. Deletions cut 0 bases from V and 7 bases from J, with 3 bases between. The CDR3 contains 11 residues. The V gene's germline CDR1 is LGHDT and CDR2 YNNKEL (reference sequence).

The chain employs TRBV21-1 and TRBJ2-3; the table calls TRBD2, which could not be checked here. TRBV21-1 is labeled a pseudogene. This CDR3 is built from 16 residues. The CDR3 loop reads CASSTRLATSTDTQYF. CDR3 DNA sequence: TGTGCCAGCAGCACACGACTAGCGACTAGCACAGATACGCAGTATTTT.

The chain combines TRBV3-1 with TRBJ2-7, with D perhaps TRBD2 (6 bases). V was cut by 9 bases and J by 5 bases, with 11 bases left in between. Germline CDR1 reads LGHDT; CDR2 reads YNNKEL (reference sequence). The CDR3 sequence is 11 residues long. The CDR3 coding sequence is TGTGCCAGGACAAAGCGGGACGAGCAGTACTTC. Protein product: CARTKRDEQYF.

This clonotype was observed a handful of times. V usage is TRBV6-1 and J usage is TRBJ2-7; D unresolved. Between the trimmed V and J ends, which lost 1 base and 5 bases, there was a span of 9 bases. Germline V gives CDR1 MNHNS, CDR2 SASEGT. This CDR3 is built from 13 residues. The CDR3 DNA follows: TGTGCCAGCAGTGAAGGGCCGGCGAACGAGCAGTACTTC. Its translation is CASSEGPANEQYF.

This clonotype has a handful of counts. This sequence joins TRBV29-1 and TRBJ2-3, with D possibly being TRBD2 (5 bases). Trimming removed 4 bases at V and 6 bases at J, with 14 bases between. The germline gives CDR1 SQVTM, CDR2 ANQGSEA. The CDR3 consists of 13 residues. This CDR3 reads CSVGAVESDTQYF. CDR3 nucleotides: TGCAGCGTTGGAGCGGTGGAATCGGATACGCAGTATTTT.

This clonotype was seen more than once but under ten times. The rearrangement joins TRBV18 to TRBJ2-5; D gene ambiguous. The germline CDR1 and CDR2 sequences are KGHSH and LQKENI. The germline V and J ends were trimmed by 0 bases and 1 base, with 9 bases remaining between them. The CDR3 runs 15 residues. The CDR3 DNA reads as TGTGCCAGCTCACCACCCAATTCCCTCCAAGAGACCCAGTACTTC. Its translation is CASSPPNSLQETQYF.

This clonotype was counted between two and nine times. The chain links TRBV4-2 to TRBJ2-4; a weak D match, TRBD1 (6 bases). V gave up 0 bases and J gave up 2 bases, with 11 bases separating them. Germline loops: CDR1 LGHNA, CDR2 YNFKEQ. CDR3 size: 16 residues. The CDR3 loop is CASSQEGAGTKNIQYF. CDR3 nucleotide sequence: TGTGCCAGCAGCCAAGAGGGGGCCGGGACCAAAAACATTCAGTACTTC.

The chain uses TRBV11-3 and TRBJ1-3; D uncertain. Trimming took 5 bases from V and 1 from J, leaving 12 bases between them. The CDR3 covers 15 residues. CDR1 SGHNT and CDR2 YENEEA come from the germline V gene. CDR3 in DNA: TGTGCCAGCAGCCCGCCGGGCGCGTCTGGAAACACCATATATTTT. It encodes CASSPPGASGNTIYF.